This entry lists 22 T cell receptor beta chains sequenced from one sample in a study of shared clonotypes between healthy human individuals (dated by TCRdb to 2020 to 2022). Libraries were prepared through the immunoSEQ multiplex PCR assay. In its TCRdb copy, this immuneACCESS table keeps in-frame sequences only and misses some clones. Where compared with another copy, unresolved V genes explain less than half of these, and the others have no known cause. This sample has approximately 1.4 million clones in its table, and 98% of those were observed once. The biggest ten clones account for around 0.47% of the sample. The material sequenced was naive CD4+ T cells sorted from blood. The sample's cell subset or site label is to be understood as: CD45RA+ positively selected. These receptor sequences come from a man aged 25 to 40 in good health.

Here the CDR3 DNA reads TGTGCCAGCAGCCCTACAGGGGTCCCAGAGACCCAGTACTTC. This encodes CASSPTGVPETQYF. The chain recombines TRBV7-3 with TRBJ2-5, with 7 nucleotides matching TRBD1. V was clipped by 5 bases and J by 4 bases; unmatched bases: 7. The germline V gene encodes CDR1 SGHTA and CDR2 FQGTGA. The CDR3 is 14 amino acids.

CDR3 residues: CASRLDRGSGELFF. The CDR3 DNA sequence: TGTGCCAGCAGACTGGACAGGGGATCCGGGGAGCTGTTTTTT. The chain combines TRBV11-3 with TRBJ2-2, with 9 bases matching TRBD1. Germline loops: CDR1 SGHNT, CDR2 YENEEA. V gave up 6 bases and J gave up 6 bases; unmatched junction bases: 5. This CDR3 is 14 amino acids long.

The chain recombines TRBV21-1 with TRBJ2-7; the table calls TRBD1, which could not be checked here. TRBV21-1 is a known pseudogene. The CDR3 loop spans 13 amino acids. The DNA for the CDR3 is TGTGCCAGCAGCAGCCGACAGTCCAGCAAGCAGTACTTC. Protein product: CASSSRQSSKQYF.

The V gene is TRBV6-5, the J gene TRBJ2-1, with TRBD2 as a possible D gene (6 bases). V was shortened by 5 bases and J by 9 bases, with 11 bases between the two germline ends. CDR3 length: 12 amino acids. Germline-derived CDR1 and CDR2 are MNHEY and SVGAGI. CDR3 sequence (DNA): TGTGCCAGCAGTGATCGGGAGTTTGAGCAGTTCTTC. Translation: CASSDREFEQFF.

CDR3 bases: TGTGCCAGCAGCAACAGGGGGGGAAACACTGAAGCTTTCTTT. Translated: CASSNRGGNTEAFF. V and J are TRBV7-2 and TRBJ1-1, with 8 bases lining up with TRBD1. The CDR3 covers 14 residues. With 5 bases clipped from V and 2 bases from J, the junction kept 4 bases outside the gene matches. Germline CDR1 SGHTA, CDR2 FQGNSA.

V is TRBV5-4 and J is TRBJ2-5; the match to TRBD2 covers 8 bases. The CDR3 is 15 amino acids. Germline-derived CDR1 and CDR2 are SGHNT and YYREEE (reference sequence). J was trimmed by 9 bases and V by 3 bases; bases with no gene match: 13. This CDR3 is CASSSGGLAISSQYF. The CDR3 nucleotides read TGTGCCAGCAGCTCCGGCGGACTAGCAATCTCCTCCCAGTACTTC.

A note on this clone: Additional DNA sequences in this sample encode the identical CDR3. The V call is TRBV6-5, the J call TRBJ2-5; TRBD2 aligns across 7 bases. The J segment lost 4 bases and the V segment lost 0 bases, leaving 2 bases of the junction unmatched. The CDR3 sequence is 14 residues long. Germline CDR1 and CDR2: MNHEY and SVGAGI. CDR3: CASSYSRLAETQYF. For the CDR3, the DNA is TGTGCCAGCAGTTACTCGAGACTAGCAGAGACCCAGTACTTC.

CDR3 amino acids: CASSFTGPAEAFF. CDR3 DNA sequence: TGTGCCAGTAGTTTCACCGGACCCGCTGAAGCTTTCTTT. The chain employs TRBV19 and TRBJ1-1; no reliable D call. V was trimmed by 5 bases and J by 6 bases, leaving 13 bases between them. This CDR3 region has 13 residues. The germline gives CDR1 LNHDA, CDR2 SQIVND (reference sequence).

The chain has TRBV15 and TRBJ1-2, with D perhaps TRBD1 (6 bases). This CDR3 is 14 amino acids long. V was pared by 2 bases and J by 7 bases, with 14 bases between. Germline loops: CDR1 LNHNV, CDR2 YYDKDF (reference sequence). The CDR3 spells CATSRNQGSGGYTF. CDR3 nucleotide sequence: TGTGCCACCAGCAGAAACCAGGGGTCAGGTGGCTACACCTTC. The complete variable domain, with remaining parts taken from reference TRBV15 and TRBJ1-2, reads DAMVIQNPRYQVTQFGKPVTLSCSQTLNHNVMYWYQQKSSQAPKLLFHYYDKDFNNEADTPDNFQSRRPNTSFCFLDIRSPGLGDTAMYLCATSRNQGSGGYTFGSGTRLTVV.

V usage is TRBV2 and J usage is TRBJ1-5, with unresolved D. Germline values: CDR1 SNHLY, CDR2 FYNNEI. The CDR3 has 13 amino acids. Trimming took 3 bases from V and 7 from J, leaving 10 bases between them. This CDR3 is CASSDISSQPQHF. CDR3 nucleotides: TGTGCCAGCAGTGATATATCCAGCCAGCCCCAGCATTTT.

Here the CDR3 DNA reads TGTGCCAGCAGTTCAACAGGGCCCCCTGGGGCCAACGTCCTGACTTTC. Its translation: CASSSTGPPGANVLTF. This chain links TRBV28 with TRBJ2-6, with a tentative D call TRBD1 (6 bases). Germline V lookup: CDR1 MDHEN, CDR2 SYDVKM. Trimming shortened V by 4 bases and J by 2 bases, and 12 bases separated the two germline ends. The CDR3 is 16 residues long.

CDR3 region: CASSPGTGRWEKLFF. The CDR3, as DNA: TGTGCCAGTTCGCCGGGCACAGGCCGTTGGGAAAAACTGTTTTTT. The chain joins TRBV19 to TRBJ1-4; D perhaps matches TRBD1 (5 bases). Germline assignment: CDR1 LNHDA and CDR2 SQIVND (reference sequence). V shed 8 bases and J shed 8 bases, with 21 bases lying between them. The CDR3 runs to 15 residues.

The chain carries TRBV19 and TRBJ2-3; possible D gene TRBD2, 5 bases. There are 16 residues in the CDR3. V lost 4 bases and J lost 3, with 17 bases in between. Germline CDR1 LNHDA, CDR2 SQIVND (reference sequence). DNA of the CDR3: TGTGCCAGTAGTAGGAGTATACTAGGCTTGACAGATACGCAGTATTTT. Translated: CASSRSILGLTDTQYF.

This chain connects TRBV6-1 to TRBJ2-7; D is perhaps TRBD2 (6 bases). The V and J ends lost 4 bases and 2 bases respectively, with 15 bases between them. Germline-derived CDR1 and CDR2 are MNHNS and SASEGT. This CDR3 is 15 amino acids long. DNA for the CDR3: TGTGCCAGCAGTGGGAGGGCGGGCAGAACCTACGAGCAGTACTTC. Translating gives CASSGRAGRTYEQYF.

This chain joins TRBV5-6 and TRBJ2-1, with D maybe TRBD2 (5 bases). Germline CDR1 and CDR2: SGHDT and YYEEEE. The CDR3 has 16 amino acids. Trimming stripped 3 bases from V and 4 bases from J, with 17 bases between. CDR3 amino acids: CASSWTGLKTYNEQFF. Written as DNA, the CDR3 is TGTGCCAGCAGCTGGACTGGGTTAAAGACATACAATGAGCAGTTCTTC.

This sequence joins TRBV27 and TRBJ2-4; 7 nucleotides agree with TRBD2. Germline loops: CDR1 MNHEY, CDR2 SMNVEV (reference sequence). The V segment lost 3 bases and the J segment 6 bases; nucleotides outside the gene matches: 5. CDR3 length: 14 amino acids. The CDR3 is CASSLTREGNIQYF. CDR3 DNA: TGTGCCAGCAGTTTGACTAGGGAGGGAAACATTCAGTACTTC.

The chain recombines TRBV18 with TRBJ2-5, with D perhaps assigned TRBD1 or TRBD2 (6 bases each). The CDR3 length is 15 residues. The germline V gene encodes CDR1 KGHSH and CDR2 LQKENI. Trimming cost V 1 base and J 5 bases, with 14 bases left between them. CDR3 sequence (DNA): TGTGCCAGCTCACCACTCGGGGGCTCGGGGGAGACCCAGTACTTC. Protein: CASSPLGGSGETQYF.

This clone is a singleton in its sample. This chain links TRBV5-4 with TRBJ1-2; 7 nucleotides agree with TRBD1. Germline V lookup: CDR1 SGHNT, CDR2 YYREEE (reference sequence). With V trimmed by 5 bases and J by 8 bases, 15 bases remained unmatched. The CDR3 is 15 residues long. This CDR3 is CASSPGTVSLGGYTF. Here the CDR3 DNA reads TGTGCCAGCAGTCCCGGGACAGTCAGTTTGGGAGGCTACACCTTC.

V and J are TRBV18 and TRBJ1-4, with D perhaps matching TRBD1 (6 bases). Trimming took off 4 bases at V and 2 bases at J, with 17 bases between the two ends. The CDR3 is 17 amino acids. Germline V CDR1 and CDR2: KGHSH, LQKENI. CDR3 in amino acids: CASSRRDMGFTNEKLFF. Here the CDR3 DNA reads TGTGCCAGCTCACGAAGGGACATGGGCTTCACTAATGAAAAACTGTTTTTT.

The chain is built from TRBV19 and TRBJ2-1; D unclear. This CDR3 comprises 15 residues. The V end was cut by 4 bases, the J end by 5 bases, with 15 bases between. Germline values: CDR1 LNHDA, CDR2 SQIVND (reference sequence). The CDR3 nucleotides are TGTGCCAGTAGTAGGGTGTTACCCCCCCACAATGAGCAGTTCTTC. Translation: CASSRVLPPHNEQFF.

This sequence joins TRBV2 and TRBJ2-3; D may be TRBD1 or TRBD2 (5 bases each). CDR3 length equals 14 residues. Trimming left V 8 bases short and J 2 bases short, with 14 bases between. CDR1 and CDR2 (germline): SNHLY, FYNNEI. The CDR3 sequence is CASGTALITDTQYF. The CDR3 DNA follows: TGTGCCAGCGGGACCGCACTAATCACAGATACGCAGTATTTT.

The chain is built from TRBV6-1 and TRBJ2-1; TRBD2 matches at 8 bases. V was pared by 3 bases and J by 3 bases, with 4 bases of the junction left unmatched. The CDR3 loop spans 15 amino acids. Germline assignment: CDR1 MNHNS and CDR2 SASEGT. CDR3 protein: CASSDGAGVYNEQFF. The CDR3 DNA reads TGTGCCAGCAGTGACGGAGCGGGAGTCTACAATGAGCAGTTCTTC.